These 8 T cell receptor beta chains originate from one sample sequenced in a study of blood T cells in healthy people across ages. Sample-barcoded 5' priming and a J-beta primer mix drove a second PCR of about 6 to 12 cycles. TCRdb used MiXCR to reprocess the 5' RACE reads, holding one entry per CDR3 protein. The sample has about 1.8 million distinct CDR3 sequences; about 49% are singletons. Specimen: blood. The source of these receptors is a woman aged 40 to 50 in good health.

The chain uses TRBV20-1 and TRBJ2-1, with 8 bases matching TRBD1. The CDR3 sequence is 16 residues long. V lost 1 base, J lost 12 bases, and 17 bases stayed unmatched. CDR1 and CDR2 (germline): DFQATT, SNEGSKA (reference sequence). Here the CDR3 reads CSARVIGDRGDDGQFF. The CDR3 bases are TGCAGTGCTAGAGTTATAGGAGACAGGGGTGACGATGGGCAGTTCTTC.

This clonotype was found a few times. This chain connects TRBV3-1 to TRBJ2-3, with TRBD2 matching over 11 bases. The CDR3 runs 16 residues. The V gene's germline CDR1 is LGHDT and CDR2 YNNKEL (reference sequence). After removal of 4 bases from V and 7 bases from J, the junction contained 10 bases not matched to a gene. CDR3 bases: TGTGCCAGCAGCCCCCCGTCTAGCGGGGGGACGAATACGCAGTATTTT. Protein sequence: CASSPPSSGGTNTQYF.

The J gene is TRBJ2-3, the V gene TRBV3-1; D may correspond to TRBD1 or TRBD2 (6 bases each). CDR1 and CDR2 from the germline V gene are LGHDT and YNNKEL (reference sequence). Trimming took off 1 base at V and 4 bases at J, with 12 bases between the two ends. There are 15 residues in the CDR3. CDR3 nucleotide sequence: TGTGCCAGCAGCCAAGCGGGGGCGGTTCCAGATACGCAGTATTTT. Translated, it gives CASSQAGAVPDTQYF.

This clonotype was observed a few times. V is TRBV7-2 and J is TRBJ2-5, with D possibly being TRBD2 (6 bases). V lost 5 bases, J lost 4 bases, and 11 bases lay in between. Germline V CDR1 and CDR2: SGHTA, FQGNSA. The CDR3 sequence is 13 residues long. The CDR3 DNA follows: TGTGCCAGCAGCCCCCCTAGCGTAGAGACCCAGTACTTC. Translated, it gives CASSPPSVETQYF.

This chain links TRBV20-1 with TRBJ2-1; 8 bases fit TRBD2. This CDR3 has 16 residues. Germline loops: CDR1 DFQATT, CDR2 SNEGSKA (reference sequence). CDR3 residues: CSTGGTDSGVSYEQFF. CDR3 DNA: TGCAGCACGGGGGGGACGGATAGCGGGGTTAGCTATGAGCAGTTCTTC.

About this clonotype itself: The junction does not match germline at one end; this may be a read error. V is TRBV29-1 and J is TRBJ2-3, with 8 bases lining up with TRBD2. The CDR3 is 13 residues long. Germline lookup yields CDR1 SQVTM and CDR2 ANQGSEA. The CDR3, as DNA: TGCAGCGTTGCGGGGGGGGCGGGTGATATGCAGTATTTT. It translates to CSVAGGAGDMQYF.

This chain uses TRBV29-1 with TRBJ2-7; D uncertain. V gave up 3 bases and J gave up 2 bases, with 8 bases separating them. The CDR3 totals 12 residues. Per germline, CDR1 SQVTM and CDR2 ANQGSEA. The CDR3 coding sequence is TGCAGCGTTGATGAGGTGACCTACGAGCAGTACTTC. Its protein is CSVDEVTYEQYF.

This clonotype came up a few times. The rearrangement links TRBV20-1 to TRBJ2-7, with 10 nucleotides matching TRBD2. CDR3 length: 14 amino acids. CDR1 and CDR2 (germline): DFQATT, SNEGSKA (reference sequence). The V segment lost 3 bases and the J segment 2 bases; nucleotides outside the gene matches: 4. CDR3 sequence (DNA): TGCAGTGCTAGGGGGACTAGCGTACCCTACGAGCAGTACTTC. Protein: CSARGTSVPYEQYF.